These 14 T cell receptor beta chains were all obtained from the same sample, sequenced in a study of CD8+CD57+ T cells in acquired aplastic anemia. Genomic DNA, the template, was used for profiling of the TCR beta VDJ and CDR3. MiXCR, applied by TCRdb to the reads, yields one record per CDR3 protein. The data contain hundreds of thousands of distinct CDR3 sequences, 56% of them seen just once; the ten biggest clones take up roughly 8%. Sequenced sample: sorted CD4+, CD8+, or CD8+CD57+ T cells (not recorded which) from PBMCs. These TCRs come from a human donor with severe aplastic anemia or a healthy control (not recorded which).

As for this clonotype: The junction departs from the called germline gene at one end, perhaps through a read error. The genes are TRBV7-2 and TRBJ2-1; 11 nucleotides match TRBD2. The CDR3 has 14 residues. Germline CDR1 is SGHTA and CDR2 is FQGNSA. The CDR3 spells CASRLAGGKNEQFF. Written as DNA, the CDR3 is TGTGCCAGCAGGTTAGCGGGAGGGAAGAATGAGCAGTTCTTC.

This sequence joins TRBV10-3 and TRBJ1-1; TRBD1 matches 9 bases. CDR3 length equals 18 residues. From germline, CDR1 is ENHRY and CDR2 SYGVKD. The trim removed 0 bases at V and 4 bases at J, leaving 12 bases unmatched. The CDR3 nucleotides are TGTGCCATCAGTGAGTCCCGGGACAGGGTCCGGGGTTCCACTGAAGCTTTCTTT. Its translation: CAISESRDRVRGSTEAFF.

V usage is TRBV7-2 and J usage is TRBJ2-7, with D possibly TRBD1 on 5 matching bases. The V gene's germline CDR1 is SGHTA and CDR2 FQGNSA. The germline V and J ends were trimmed by 6 bases and 1 base, with 13 bases remaining between them. The CDR3 loop spans 14 amino acids. CDR3 amino acids: CASSEKKGSYEQYF. The CDR3 DNA sequence: TGTGCCAGCAGTGAGAAGAAGGGGTCCTACGAGCAGTACTTC.

The sample holds a few counts of this clonotype. The chain uses TRBV7-2 and TRBJ2-2; D could derive from TRBD1 or TRBD2 (6 bases each). Germline values: CDR1 SGHTA, CDR2 FQGNSA. V was cut by 9 bases and J by 1 base, with 12 bases left in between. The CDR3 sequence is 14 residues long. The CDR3 protein is CASRRGLNTGELFF. The CDR3 coding sequence is TGTGCCAGTCGGAGGGGGTTGAACACCGGGGAGCTGTTTTTT.

This clonotype was seen a few times. This chain links TRBV6-1 with TRBJ2-1; TRBD2 aligns across 9 bases. V gave up 6 bases and J gave up 9 bases; unmatched junction bases: 12. Germline V gene lookup returns CDR1 MNHNS and CDR2 SASEGT. The CDR3 is 15 residues long. The CDR3 DNA is TGTGCCAGCAGGAGAGCGGGGGGCTCGGTAGGTGAGCAGTTCTTC. Translation gives CASRRAGGSVGEQFF.

The chain carries TRBV9 and TRBJ2-3; D might be TRBD1 or TRBD2, each matching 5 bases. The CDR3 loop spans 15 amino acids. Trimming left V 1 base short and J 0 bases short, with 9 bases between. In germline, CDR1 is SGDLS, CDR2 YYNGEE. Here the CDR3 DNA reads TGTGCCAGCAGCGTAAACGGGGCTAGCACAGATACGCAGTATTTT. Amino acid sequence: CASSVNGASTDTQYF. The entire variable domain, with the rest obtained from reference TRBV9 and TRBJ2-3, is as follows: DSGVTQTPKHLITATGQRVTLRCSPRSGDLSVYWYQQSLDQGLQFLIQYYNGEERAKGNILERFSAQQFPDLHSELNLSSLELGDSALYFCASSVNGASTDTQYFGPGTRLTVL.

The rearrangement links TRBV20-1 to TRBJ2-5; D remains unclear. Germline V gene sequence: CDR1 DFQATT, CDR2 SNEGSKA (reference sequence). This CDR3 comprises 14 residues. Trimming took off 1 base at V and 2 bases at J, with 11 bases between the two ends. Written as DNA, the CDR3 is TGCAGTGCTAGAGCTCCATTGGAGCAAGAGACCCAGTACTTC. Its translation is CSARAPLEQETQYF.

The J gene is TRBJ1-2, the V gene TRBV19; 8 nucleotides agree with TRBD1. Germline CDR1 reads LNHDA; CDR2 reads SQIVND (reference sequence). V trimming: 5 bases; J trimming: 6 bases; junction bases outside the gene matches: 5. This CDR3 has 13 residues. CDR3 nucleotide sequence: TGTGCCAGTAGTTCGGACAGGGTACATGGCTACACCTTC. It translates to CASSSDRVHGYTF.

This chain connects TRBV29-1 to TRBJ2-1, with D possibly matching TRBD1 (6 bases). Deletions cut 6 bases from V and 7 bases from J, with 10 bases between. The CDR3 contains 11 residues. Germline V gene sequence: CDR1 SQVTM, CDR2 ANQGSEA. The CDR3 protein is CSVEQGNEQFF. The CDR3, as DNA: TGCAGCGTAGAACAGGGAAATGAGCAGTTCTTC.

This rearrangement joins TRBV2 to TRBJ2-3; tentatively, D is TRBD1 (6 bases). Germline values: CDR1 SNHLY, CDR2 FYNNEI. The CDR3 sequence is 17 residues long. Trimming cost V 8 bases and J 0 bases, with 21 bases left between them. The CDR3 bases are TGTGCCAGCTCACCAACCCGGACAGTAGCTAGCACAGATACGCAGTATTTT. As protein: CASSPTRTVASTDTQYF.

This clonotype was counted at least ten times. The J gene is TRBJ2-4, the V gene TRBV25-1; a weak D match, TRBD2 (5 bases). V was shortened by 3 bases and J by 3 bases, with 9 bases between the two germline ends. CDR3 length: 14 amino acids. The germline V gene has CDR1 MGHDK and CDR2 SYGVNS. The CDR3 sequence: CASSEPGVKNIQYF. CDR3 in DNA: TGTGCCAGCAGTGAGCCCGGGGTCAAAAACATTCAGTACTTC.

For the CDR3, the DNA is TGTGCCAACAGAGGGGACAGGGTTACTGAAGCTTTCTTT. It translates to CANRGDRVTEAFF. The rearrangement joins TRBV7-9 to TRBJ1-1; 9 bases are shared with TRBD1. The CDR3 spans 13 residues. CDR1 is SEHNR, CDR2 FQNEAQ, per germline (reference sequence). The trim removed 10 bases at V and 5 bases at J, leaving 8 bases unmatched.

This clonotype was recorded many times. The rearrangement joins TRBV2 to TRBJ1-3; TRBD1 is a possible D gene (5 bases). With 6 bases removed from V and 0 bases from J, the gap between germline ends came to 15 bases. Germline V gene data show CDR1 as SNHLY and CDR2 as FYNNEI. The CDR3 contains 16 residues. CDR3 coding DNA: TGTGCCAGCAGGGTGGGGCTTTTAGGCTCTGGAAACACCATATATTTT. Translation gives CASRVGLLGSGNTIYF.

The rearrangement joins TRBV9 to TRBJ2-7; 10 bases agree with TRBD1. Germline V gene sequence: CDR1 SGDLS, CDR2 YYNGEE. This CDR3 contains 16 residues. V dropped 3 bases and J dropped 6; count of bases not matched to a gene: 12. In DNA form, the CDR3 reads TGTGCCAGCAGCGACCGACAGGGGGCAAGTTTCGGCGAGCAGTACTTC. Translation gives CASSDRQGASFGEQYF.